This T cell receptor (beta chain) came from a study of T cells after yellow fever vaccination. General study points: The study found a weaker secondary response that peaked faster, day 5 versus 15.

Germline V gene data show CDR1 as SGHVS and CDR2 as FNYEAQ. The CDR3 covers 15 residues. The germline V and J ends were trimmed by 0 bases and 2 bases, with 7 bases remaining between them. TCRdb re-derived calls from the 5' RACE reads in MiXCR, one entry per CDR3 protein. The sample contains roughly 520,000 distinct CDR3 sequences, 21% of which appear only once. This clonotype was recorded a few times. Its antigen is undetermined. The receptor's source is a man younger than 35 who received the YFV17D yellow fever vaccine. Sequencing was performed on PBMCs, taken about 21 days after the first yellow fever vaccination. The chain has TRBV7-6 and TRBJ2-2; D gene ambiguous. In DNA, the CDR3 is TGTGCCAGCAGCTTAGCGACACGAAACACCGGGGAGCTGTTTTTT. As protein: CASSLATRNTGELFF.